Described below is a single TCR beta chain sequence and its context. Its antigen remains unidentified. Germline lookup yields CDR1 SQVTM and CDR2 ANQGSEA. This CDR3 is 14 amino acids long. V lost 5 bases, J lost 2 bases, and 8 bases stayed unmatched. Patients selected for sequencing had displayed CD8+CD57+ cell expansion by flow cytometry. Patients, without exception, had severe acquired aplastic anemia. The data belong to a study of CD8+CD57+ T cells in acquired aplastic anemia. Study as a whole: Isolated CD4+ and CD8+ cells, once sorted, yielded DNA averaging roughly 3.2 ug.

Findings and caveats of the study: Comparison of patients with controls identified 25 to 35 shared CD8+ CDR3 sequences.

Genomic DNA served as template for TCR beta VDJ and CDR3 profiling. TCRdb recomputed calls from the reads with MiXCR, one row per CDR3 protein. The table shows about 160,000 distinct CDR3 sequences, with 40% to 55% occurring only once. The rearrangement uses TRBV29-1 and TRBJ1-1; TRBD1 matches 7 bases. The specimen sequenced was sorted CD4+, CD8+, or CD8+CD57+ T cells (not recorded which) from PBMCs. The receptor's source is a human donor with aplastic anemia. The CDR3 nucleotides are TGCAGCGTTCCCTACGACAGGGAAAACACTGAAGCTTTCTTT. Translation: CSVPYDRENTEAFF.